The following is a TCR beta chain sequence with its context. Its cognate antigen is unknown. V shed 0 bases, J shed 2 bases, and the junction held 7 bases outside the gene matches. The length of the CDR3 is 16 residues. From germline, CDR1 is ENHRY and CDR2 SYGVKD. It was with a sample-barcoded 5' primer and a J-beta primer mix that a second PCR of about 6 to 12 cycles was run. In TCRdb, the 5' RACE reads were re-called with MiXCR into one record per CDR3 protein. The sample has hundreds of thousands of distinct CDR3 sequences; roughly three fifths are singletons. This sample was taken from a study of blood T cells in healthy people across ages. The overall study: There was about one barcoded beta molecule captured by template switching per two T cells. Study results and caveats: In these data, TCR beta diversity tracked strongly with naive T cell percentage.

Sequenced sample: blood. This receptor was taken from a man aged 55 to 70 in good health. The chain combines TRBV10-3 with TRBJ2-7; TRBD2 matches at 7 bases. The DNA of the CDR3 is TGTGCCATCAGTGAGTCGGTAGCGGGTGCAACCTACGAGCAGTACTTC. Encoded protein: CAISESVAGATYEQYF.